The 2 T cell receptor beta chains below come from one sample, sequenced in a study of cytomegalovirus exposure and HLA in healthy donors (dated by TCRdb to 2017 to 2019). The library relied on the immunoSEQ multiplex PCR assay. For the multiplex PCR, a mixture combining 60 forward primers for TCR Vbeta segments and 13 reverse primers for TCR Jbeta segments was used. TCRdb re-hosts the immuneACCESS table, in-frame sequences only. Its copies lack some clones; in the studies checked, an unresolved V gene accounts for under half of them, and the cause for the rest is not known. The sample contains some 150,000 clones, 79% of them found a single time. Under 3% of the sample is taken by the ten largest. The sequenced material came from PBMCs. These receptors originate from a woman aged 45 to 65 in good health and CMV-seronegative.

The chain couples TRBV27 to TRBJ2-5; no clear D gene. Germline CDR1 MNHEY, CDR2 SMNVEV (reference sequence). V was trimmed by 6 bases and J by 7 bases, leaving 12 bases between them. There are 12 residues in the CDR3. CDR3 sequence reads: CASRSATGTQYF. CDR3 DNA sequence: TGTGCCAGCAGGTCGGCGACGGGGACCCAGTACTTC.

This chain links TRBV28 with TRBJ1-1, with 7 bases aligning to TRBD1. Germline V CDR1 and CDR2: MDHEN, SYDVKM. The CDR3 contains 15 residues. Trimming at V came to 2 bases and at J to 8 bases, leaving 11 bases not matched to a gene. The CDR3 protein is CASSLTGQGGREAFF. CDR3 nucleotides: TGTGCCAGCAGTTTAACGGGTCAGGGGGGTCGCGAAGCTTTCTTT. Full variable domain (outside the CDR3, taken from reference TRBV28 and TRBJ1-1): DVKVTQSSRYLVKRTGEKVFLECVQDMDHENMFWYRQDPGLGLRLIYFSYDVKMKEKGDIPEGYSVSREKKERFSLILESASTNQTSMYLCASSLTGQGGREAFFGQGTRLTVV.